The 15 T cell receptor beta chains reported below all come from one sample, sequenced in a study of cytomegalovirus exposure and HLA in healthy donors. The PCR was carried out with 60 Vbeta primers and 13 Jbeta primers. Clones were read by immunoSEQ multiplex PCR, and TCRdb kept only the in-frame ones, dropping some. The sample yields 90,000 to 150,000 clones, around 70% seen once. The source material was PBMCs. Receptor source: a woman in her thirties or forties in good health and CMV-seronegative.

The rearrangement uses TRBV27 and TRBJ2-7; 7 nucleotides match TRBD2. Germline values: CDR1 MNHEY, CDR2 SMNVEV (reference sequence). V was pared by 6 bases and J by 2 bases, with 10 bases of the junction left unmatched. This CDR3 region has 15 residues. The CDR3 nucleotides are TGTGCCAGCAGCAATCCGGGACTAATGACCTACGAGCAGTACTTC. Translation gives CASSNPGLMTYEQYF.

This clone turned up a few times. The J gene is TRBJ2-7, the V gene TRBV13, with D perhaps TRBD2 (6 bases). With 0 bases removed from V and 9 bases from J, the gap between germline ends came to 15 bases. CDR1 and CDR2 from the germline V gene are PRHDT and FYEKMQ (reference sequence). The length of the CDR3 is 14 residues. This CDR3 reads CASSLGLDGGPQYF. The DNA of the CDR3 is TGTGCCAGCAGCTTAGGCCTCGACGGGGGACCGCAGTACTTC. Together with reference TRBV13 and TRBJ2-7, the CDR3 gives the full variable domain: AAGVIQSPRHLIKEKRETATLKCYPIPRHDTVYWYQQGPGQDPQFLISFYEKMQSDKGSIPDRFSAQQFSDYHSELNMSSLELGDSALYFCASSLGLDGGPQYFGPGTRLTVT.

The sample holds a few counts of this clone. This sequence joins TRBV5-5 and TRBJ2-5; D ambiguous. Per germline, CDR1 SGHKS and CDR2 YYEKEE (reference sequence). This CDR3 contains 15 residues. The V end was cut by 1 base, the J end by 3 bases, with 13 bases between. The CDR3 reads CASSLSPITKETQYF. The CDR3 DNA follows: TGTGCCAGCAGCTTGTCGCCTATTACCAAAGAGACCCAGTACTTC.

This clone is a singleton in its sample. The chain combines TRBV7-3 with TRBJ2-2; perhaps TRBD2 as D (5 bases). The V gene's germline CDR1 is SGHTA and CDR2 FQGTGA. With 3 bases removed from V and 2 bases from J, the gap between germline ends came to 13 bases. This CDR3 comprises 16 residues. The CDR3 nucleotides read TGTGCCAGCAGCTTCGGACGGACTCATAACACCGGGGAGCTGTTTTTT. Amino acids: CASSFGRTHNTGELFF.

J is TRBJ2-5 and V is TRBV7-2; D not certain. The germline CDR1 and CDR2 sequences are SGHTA and FQGNSA. V lost 5 bases and J 5 bases, leaving 6 bases between the germline ends. CDR3 length equals 11 residues. The CDR3 region has the DNA TGTGCCAGCAGCGCCGGTGAGACCCAGTACTTC. It specifies CASSAGETQYF.

This chain joins TRBV4-1 and TRBJ2-6; a weak D match, TRBD1 (6 bases). CDR3 length: 17 amino acids. Germline V lookup: CDR1 MGHRA, CDR2 YSYEKL. V was trimmed by 0 bases and J by 0 bases, leaving 9 bases between them. CDR3 loop: CASSQERTDSGANVLTF. As DNA, the CDR3 is TGCGCCAGCAGCCAAGAAAGGACAGACTCTGGGGCCAACGTCCTGACTTTC.

This chain joins TRBV7-2 and TRBJ2-7; 7 bases fit TRBD1. Trimming took 3 bases from V and 2 from J; bases not matched to a gene: 7. Germline CDR1 reads SGHTA; CDR2 reads FQGNSA. The CDR3 sequence is 15 residues long. DNA of the CDR3: TGTGCCAGCAGCTTTGGGACAGCGTCTCCCTACGAGCAGTACTTC. Translation: CASSFGTASPYEQYF. The full variable domain, completed using reference TRBV7-2 and TRBJ2-7, is GAGVSQSPSNKVTEKGKDVELRCDPISGHTALYWYRQSLGQGLEFLIYFQGNSAPDKSGLPSDRFSAERTGGSVSTLTIQRTQQEDSAVYLCASSFGTASPYEQYFGPGTRLTVT.

The CDR3 is CASSLKGAGNQPQHF. CDR3 bases: TGTGCCAGCAGCTTGAAAGGGGCTGGCAATCAGCCCCAGCATTTT. V gene TRBV5-6 combines with J gene TRBJ1-5, with D perhaps matching TRBD1 (5 bases). The CDR3 sequence is 15 residues long. From germline, CDR1 is SGHDT and CDR2 YYEEEE. The V end was cut by 1 base, the J end by 2 bases, with 10 bases between.

The chain employs TRBV7-3 and TRBJ2-1; D tentatively reads TRBD1 or TRBD2 (12 bases each). The ends were cut back, 5 bases at V and 7 bases at J, with 30 bases in the middle. Germline-derived CDR1 and CDR2 are SGHTA and FQGTGA. The CDR3 totals 19 residues. In DNA, the CDR3 is TGTGCCAGCAGCCAGGGGACAGGGGGCTATCTAGCGGGAGGGAATGAGCAGTTCTTC. Translating gives CASSQGTGGYLAGGNEQFF.

The chain recombines TRBV2 with TRBJ1-5; tentative D call: TRBD1 (6 bases). V lost 9 bases to trimming and J lost 0 bases, with 9 bases between them. The CDR3 loop spans 13 amino acids. Germline CDR1 SNHLY, CDR2 FYNNEI. CDR3 DNA sequence: TGTGCCAGTACAGGGAATAGCAATCAGCCCCAGCATTTT. It is translated as CASTGNSNQPQHF.

The chain couples TRBV18 to TRBJ2-3; 8 bases are a match to TRBD2. The CDR3 runs 13 residues. Germline CDR1 KGHSH, CDR2 LQKENI. J was trimmed by 3 bases and V by 6 bases; bases with no gene match: 2. DNA for the CDR3: TGTGCCAGCTCGGCGGGAGGAACAGATACGCAGTATTTT. This gives the protein CASSAGGTDTQYF.

A few counts support this clone. This sequence joins TRBV7-8 and TRBJ1-1, with TRBD1 matching over 7 bases. Germline assignment: CDR1 SGHVS and CDR2 FQNEAQ. Trimming removed 2 bases from V and 1 base from J; junction bases left unmatched: 4. The CDR3 totals 15 residues. The CDR3, as DNA: TGTGCCAGCAGCTTAAGGGACAGAGGGAACACTGAAGCTTTCTTT. This gives the protein CASSLRDRGNTEAFF.

The CDR3 loop is CSVGGTDRGQPQHF. CDR3 nucleotide sequence: TGCAGCGTTGGCGGGACCGATCGGGGGCAGCCCCAGCATTTT. The rearrangement uses TRBV29-1 and TRBJ1-5, with D perhaps matching TRBD1 (5 bases). The V end lost 4 bases, the J end lost 7 bases, and 17 bases lay between the germline ends. CDR1 SQVTM and CDR2 ANQGSEA come from the germline V gene. This CDR3 is 14 amino acids long.

The rearrangement links TRBV19 to TRBJ2-5; possibly TRBD2 for D (5 bases). Trimming shortened V by 5 bases and J by 2 bases, and 12 bases separated the two germline ends. This CDR3 has 14 amino acids. Germline lookup yields CDR1 LNHDA and CDR2 SQIVND (reference sequence). In nucleotides, the CDR3 is TGTGCCAGTAGTCCGGTCCCGGGACAAGAGACCCAGTACTTC. Encoded protein: CASSPVPGQETQYF.

This chain joins TRBV27 and TRBJ2-1; TRBD2 agrees at 12 bases. The germline V gene encodes CDR1 MNHEY and CDR2 SMNVEV (reference sequence). The CDR3 runs to 20 residues. V lost 5 bases to trimming and J lost 1 base; unmatched junction nucleotides: 15. The CDR3 DNA is TGTGCCAGCAGTCCCGCCGGCGCTAGCGGGAGGGTCGGGTCCTACAATGAGCAGTTCTTC. This codes for CASSPAGASGRVGSYNEQFF.